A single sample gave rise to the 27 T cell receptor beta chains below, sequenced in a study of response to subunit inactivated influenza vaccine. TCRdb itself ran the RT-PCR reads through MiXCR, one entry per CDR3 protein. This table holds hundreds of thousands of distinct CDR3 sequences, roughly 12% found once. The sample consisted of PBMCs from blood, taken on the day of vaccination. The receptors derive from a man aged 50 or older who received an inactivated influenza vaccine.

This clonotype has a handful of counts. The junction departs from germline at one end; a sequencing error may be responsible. CDR3 bases: TGTGCCAGCAGCATAACGGGACAGGGAGAAAAGGCCAAAAACATTCAGTACTTC. Protein: CASSITGQGEKAKNIQYF. The chain carries TRBV7-3 and TRBJ2-4, with TRBD1 identical over 9 bases. This CDR3 has 18 residues. In germline, CDR1 is SGHTA, CDR2 FQGTGA. The whole variable domain, remainder taken from reference TRBV7-3 and TRBJ2-4, is GAGVSQTPSNKVTEKGKYVELRCDPISGHTALYWYRQSLGQGPEFLIYFQGTGAADDSGLPNDRFFAVRPEGSVSTLKIQRTERGDSAVYLCASSITGQGEKAKNIQYFGAGTRLSVL.

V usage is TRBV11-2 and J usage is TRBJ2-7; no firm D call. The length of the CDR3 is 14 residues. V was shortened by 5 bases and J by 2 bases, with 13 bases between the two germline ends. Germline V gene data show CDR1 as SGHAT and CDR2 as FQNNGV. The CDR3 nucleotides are TGTGCCAGCAGCAATCGGCGCAAGACCTACGAGCAGTACTTC. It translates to CASSNRRKTYEQYF. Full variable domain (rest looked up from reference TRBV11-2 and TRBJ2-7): EAGVAQSPRYKIIEKRQSVAFWCNPISGHATLYWYQQILGQGPKLLIQFQNNGVVDDSQLPKDRFSAERLKGVDSTLKIQPAKLEDSAVYLCASSNRRKTYEQYFGPGTRLTVT.

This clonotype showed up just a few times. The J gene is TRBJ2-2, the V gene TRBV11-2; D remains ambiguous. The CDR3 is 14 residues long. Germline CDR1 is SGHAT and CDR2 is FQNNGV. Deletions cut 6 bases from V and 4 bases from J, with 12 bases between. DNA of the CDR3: TGTGCCAGCAGAAACCTTCGTGGCACCGGGGAGCTGTTTTTT. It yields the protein CASRNLRGTGELFF.

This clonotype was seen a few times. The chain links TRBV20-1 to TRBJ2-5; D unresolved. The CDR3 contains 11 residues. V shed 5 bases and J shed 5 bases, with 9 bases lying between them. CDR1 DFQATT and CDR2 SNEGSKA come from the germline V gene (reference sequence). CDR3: CSAHAEETQYF. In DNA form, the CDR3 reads TGCAGTGCTCATGCCGAGGAGACCCAGTACTTC.

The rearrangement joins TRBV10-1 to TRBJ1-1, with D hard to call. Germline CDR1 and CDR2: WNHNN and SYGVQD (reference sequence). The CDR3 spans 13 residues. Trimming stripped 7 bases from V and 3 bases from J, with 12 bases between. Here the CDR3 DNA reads TGCGCCAGCACCGCGGTGGATCACACTGAAGCTTTCTTT. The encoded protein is CASTAVDHTEAFF.

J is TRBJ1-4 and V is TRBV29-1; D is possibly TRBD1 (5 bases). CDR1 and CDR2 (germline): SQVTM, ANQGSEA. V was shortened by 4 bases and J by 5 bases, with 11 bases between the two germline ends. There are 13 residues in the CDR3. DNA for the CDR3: TGCAGCGTTGTCAGGGAAGGGAATGAAAAACTGTTTTTT. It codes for CSVVREGNEKLFF.

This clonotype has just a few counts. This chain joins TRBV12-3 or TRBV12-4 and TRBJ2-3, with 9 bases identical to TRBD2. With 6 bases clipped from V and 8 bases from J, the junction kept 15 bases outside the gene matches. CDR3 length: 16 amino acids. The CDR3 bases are TGTGCCAGCAGCACCGGGTCTAGCGGGGCCCTAGCTACGCAGTATTTT. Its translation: CASSTGSSGALATQYF.

The CDR3 region has the DNA TGTGCCAGCAGCTACCGGGACAGGGGTCACTACGAGCAGTACTTC. Its protein product is CASSYRDRGHYEQYF. The chain links TRBV27 to TRBJ2-7, with 10 bases lining up with TRBD1. From germline, CDR1 is MNHEY and CDR2 SMNVEV (reference sequence). V shed 6 bases and J 3 bases; nucleotides not matched to a gene: 8. The CDR3 length is 15 residues.

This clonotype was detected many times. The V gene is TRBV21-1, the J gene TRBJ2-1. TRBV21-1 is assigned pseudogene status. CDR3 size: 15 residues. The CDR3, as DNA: TGTGCCAGCGTTGGGTCCAGGGGGTCCTACAATGAGCAGTTCTTC. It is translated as CASVGSRGSYNEQFF.

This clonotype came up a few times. In DNA form, the CDR3 reads TGTGCCAGCAGCCCGCATACAGGGGGCGATGAGCAGTTCTTC. Protein sequence: CASSPHTGGDEQFF. The chain couples TRBV9 to TRBJ2-1; 9 bases line up with TRBD1. The CDR3 sequence is 14 residues long. From germline, CDR1 is SGDLS and CDR2 YYNGEE. V lost 4 bases, J lost 8 bases, and 7 bases stayed unmatched.

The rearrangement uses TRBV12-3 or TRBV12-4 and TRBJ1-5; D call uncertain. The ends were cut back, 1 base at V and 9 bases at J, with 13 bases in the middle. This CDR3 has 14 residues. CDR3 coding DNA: TGTGCCAGCAGTTTAGGAGGAAACCGCCGGCCCCAGCATTTT. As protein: CASSLGGNRRPQHF.

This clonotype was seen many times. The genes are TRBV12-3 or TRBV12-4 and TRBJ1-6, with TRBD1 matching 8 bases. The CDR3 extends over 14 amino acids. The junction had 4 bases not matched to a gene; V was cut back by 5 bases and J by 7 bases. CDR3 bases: TGTGCCAGCAGTCAGACAGGGGAAAATTCACCCCTCCACTTT. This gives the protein CASSQTGENSPLHF.

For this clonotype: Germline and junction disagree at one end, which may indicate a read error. The CDR3 DNA reads TGTGCCAGCAGCTACGGACGGATATCCACCGAGCAGTATTTC. Its translation: CASSYGRISTEQYF. This chain connects TRBV7-6 to TRBJ2-7, with D hard to call. Germline assignment: CDR1 SGHVS and CDR2 FNYEAQ. This CDR3 region has 14 residues.

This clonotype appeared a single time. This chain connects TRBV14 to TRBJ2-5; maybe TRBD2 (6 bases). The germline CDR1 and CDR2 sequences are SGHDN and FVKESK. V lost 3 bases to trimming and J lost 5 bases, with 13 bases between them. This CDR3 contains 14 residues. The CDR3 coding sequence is TGTGCCAGCAGCCACGCCACTAGCCCGGAGACCCAGTACTTC. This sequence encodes CASSHATSPETQYF.

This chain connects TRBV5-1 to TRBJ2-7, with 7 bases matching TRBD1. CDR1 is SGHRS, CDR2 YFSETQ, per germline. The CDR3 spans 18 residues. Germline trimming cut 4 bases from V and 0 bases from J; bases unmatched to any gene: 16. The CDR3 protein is CASSPLDRVGSSSYEQYF. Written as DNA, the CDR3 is TGCGCCAGCAGCCCTCTCGACAGGGTTGGATCATCCTCCTACGAGCAGTACTTC.

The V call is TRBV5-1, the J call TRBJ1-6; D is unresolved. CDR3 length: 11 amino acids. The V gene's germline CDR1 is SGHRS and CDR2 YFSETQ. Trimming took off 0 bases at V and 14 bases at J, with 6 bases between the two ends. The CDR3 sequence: CASSLDKALHF. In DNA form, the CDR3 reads TGCGCCAGCAGCTTGGACAAGGCCCTCCACTTT.

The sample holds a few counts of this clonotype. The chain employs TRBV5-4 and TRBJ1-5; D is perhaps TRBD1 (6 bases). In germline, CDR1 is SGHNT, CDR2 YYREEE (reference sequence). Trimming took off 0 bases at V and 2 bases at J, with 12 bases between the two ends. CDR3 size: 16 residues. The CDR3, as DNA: TGTGCCAGCAGCTTGGGGGGAAAGGGGGGCAATCAGCCCCAGCATTTT. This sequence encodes CASSLGGKGGNQPQHF.

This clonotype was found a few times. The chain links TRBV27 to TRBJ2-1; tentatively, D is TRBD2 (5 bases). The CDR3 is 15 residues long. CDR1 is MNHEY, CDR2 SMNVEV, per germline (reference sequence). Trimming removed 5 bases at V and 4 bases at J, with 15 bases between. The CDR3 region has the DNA TGTGCCAGCAGTCCCCCCGGAGGTGGTTACAATGAGCAGTTCTTC. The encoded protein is CASSPPGGGYNEQFF.

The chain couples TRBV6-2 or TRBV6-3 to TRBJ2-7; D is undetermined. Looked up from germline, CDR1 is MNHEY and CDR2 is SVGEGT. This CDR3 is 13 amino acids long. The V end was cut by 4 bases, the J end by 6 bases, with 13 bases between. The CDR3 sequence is CASSSTVSGEQYF. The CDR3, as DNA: TGTGCCAGCAGTTCGACCGTCTCGGGCGAGCAGTACTTC.

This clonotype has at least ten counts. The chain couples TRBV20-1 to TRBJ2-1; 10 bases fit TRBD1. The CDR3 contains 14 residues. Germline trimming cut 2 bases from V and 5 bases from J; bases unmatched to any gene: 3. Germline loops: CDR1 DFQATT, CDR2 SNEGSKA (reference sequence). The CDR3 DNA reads TGCAGTGCTAGAACGGGACAGGGGAACAATGAGCAGTTCTTC. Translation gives CSARTGQGNNEQFF.

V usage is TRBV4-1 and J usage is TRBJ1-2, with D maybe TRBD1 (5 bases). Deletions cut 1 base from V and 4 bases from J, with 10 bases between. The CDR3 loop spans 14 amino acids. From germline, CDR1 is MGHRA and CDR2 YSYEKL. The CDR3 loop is CASSQAGYSYGYTF. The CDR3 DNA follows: TGCGCCAGCAGCCAAGCAGGGTACAGCTATGGCTACACCTTC.

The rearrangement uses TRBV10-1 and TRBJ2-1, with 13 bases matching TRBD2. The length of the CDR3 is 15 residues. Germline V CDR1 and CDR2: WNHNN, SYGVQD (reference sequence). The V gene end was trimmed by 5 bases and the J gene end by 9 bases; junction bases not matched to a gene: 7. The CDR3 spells CASSFLGLAGVEQFF. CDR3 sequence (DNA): TGCGCCAGCAGTTTTTTAGGACTAGCGGGGGTTGAGCAGTTCTTC.

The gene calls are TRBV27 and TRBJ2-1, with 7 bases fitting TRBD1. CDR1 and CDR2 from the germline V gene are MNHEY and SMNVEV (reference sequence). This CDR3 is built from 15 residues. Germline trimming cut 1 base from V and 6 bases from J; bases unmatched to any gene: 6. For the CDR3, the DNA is TGTGCCAGCAGTTTATTGGGGGACAGTAGCAATGAGCAGTTCTTC. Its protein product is CASSLLGDSSNEQFF.

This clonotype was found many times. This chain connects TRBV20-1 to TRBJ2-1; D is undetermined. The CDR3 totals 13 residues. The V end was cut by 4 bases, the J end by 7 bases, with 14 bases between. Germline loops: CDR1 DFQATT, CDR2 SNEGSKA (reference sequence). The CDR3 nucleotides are TGCAGTGCTAAAGGGAATCTAGAGAATGAGCAGTTCTTC. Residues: CSAKGNLENEQFF.

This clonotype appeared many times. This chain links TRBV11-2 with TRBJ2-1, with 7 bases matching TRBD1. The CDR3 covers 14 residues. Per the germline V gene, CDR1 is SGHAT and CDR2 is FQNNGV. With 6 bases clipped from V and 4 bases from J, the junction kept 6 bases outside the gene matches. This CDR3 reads CASRTWDRYNEQFF. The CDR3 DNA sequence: TGTGCCAGCAGGACCTGGGACAGATACAATGAGCAGTTCTTC.

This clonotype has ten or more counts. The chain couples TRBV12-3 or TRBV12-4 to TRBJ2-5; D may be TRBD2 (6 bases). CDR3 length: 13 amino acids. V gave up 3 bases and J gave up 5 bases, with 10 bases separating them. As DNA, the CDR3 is TGTGCCAGCAGTTTTGACAGCGGGGAGACCCAGTACTTC. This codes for CASSFDSGETQYF.

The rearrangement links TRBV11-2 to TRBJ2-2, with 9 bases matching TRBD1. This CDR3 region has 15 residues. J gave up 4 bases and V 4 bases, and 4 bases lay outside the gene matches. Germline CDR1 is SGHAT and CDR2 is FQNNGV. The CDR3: CASSSWTGATGELFF. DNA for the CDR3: TGTGCCAGCAGCTCCTGGACAGGGGCCACCGGGGAGCTGTTTTTT.